This paragraph reports one TCR beta chain. Its antigen is undetermined. This sample is part of a study of CD8 T cells in Susac syndrome. Notes on the study in general: Individuals included in the TCR sequencing and HLA analysis were acknowledged by the study to be relatively few in number.

In blood CD8+ and CD4+ T cells, TCR beta underwent sequencing. Healthy donors constituted the control group, matched for age and sex. V lost 0 bases, J lost 10 bases, and 10 bases lay in between. CDR3 length: 12 amino acids. CDR1 and CDR2 (germline): SGHDT, YYEEEE. Random hexamers primed reverse transcription of about 0.5 to 1 ug RNA. Across 54 Vbeta and 13 Jbeta, TCR beta CDR3 was amplified with immunoSEQ multiplex PCR. One entry per CDR3 protein results from TCRdb running MiXCR on the immunoSEQ multiplex PCR reads. This table holds around 150,000 distinct CDR3 sequences, 93% found once. Sequences were obtained from CD4+ T cells from PBMCs. V usage is TRBV5-6 and J usage is TRBJ1-1; no definite D call. The TCR was taken from a human donor in good health. This chain's CDR3 is CASSLERVGAFF. CDR3 coding DNA: TGTGCCAGCAGCTTGGAGCGGGTGGGAGCTTTCTTT. The full variable domain, with the rest looked up from reference TRBV5-6 and TRBJ1-1, is DAGVTQSPTHLIKTRGQQVTLRCSPKSGHDTVSWYQQALGQGPQFIFQYYEEEERQRGNFPDRFSGHQFPNYSSELNVNALLLGDSALYLCASSLERVGAFFGQGTRLTVV.